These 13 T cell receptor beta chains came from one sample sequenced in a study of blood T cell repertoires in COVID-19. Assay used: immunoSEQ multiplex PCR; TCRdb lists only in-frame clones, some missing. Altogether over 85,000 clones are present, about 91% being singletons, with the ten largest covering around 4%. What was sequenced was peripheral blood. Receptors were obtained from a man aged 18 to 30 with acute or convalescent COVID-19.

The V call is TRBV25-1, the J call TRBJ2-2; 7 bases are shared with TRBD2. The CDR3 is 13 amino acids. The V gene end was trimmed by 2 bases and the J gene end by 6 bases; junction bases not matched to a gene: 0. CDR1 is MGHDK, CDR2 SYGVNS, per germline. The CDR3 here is CASSEGRAGELFF. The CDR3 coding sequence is TGTGCCAGCAGTGAAGGGAGGGCCGGGGAGCTGTTTTTT. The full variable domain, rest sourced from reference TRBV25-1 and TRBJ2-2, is EADIYQTPRYLVIGTGKKITLECSQTMGHDKMYWYQQDPGMELHLIHYSYGVNSTEKGDLSSESTVSRIRTEHFPLTLESARPSHTSQYLCASSEGRAGELFFGEGSRLTVL.

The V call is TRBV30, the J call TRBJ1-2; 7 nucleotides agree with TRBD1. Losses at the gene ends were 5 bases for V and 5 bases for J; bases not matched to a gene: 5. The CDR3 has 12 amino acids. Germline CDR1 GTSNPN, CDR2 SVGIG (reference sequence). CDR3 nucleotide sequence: TGTGCCTGGGGTACAGGGGCTTATGGCTACACCTTC. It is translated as CAWGTGAYGYTF.

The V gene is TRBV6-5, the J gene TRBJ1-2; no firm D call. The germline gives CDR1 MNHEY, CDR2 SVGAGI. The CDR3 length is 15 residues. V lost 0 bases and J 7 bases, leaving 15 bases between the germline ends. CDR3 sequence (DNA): TGTGCCAGCAGTTACTCGGTCAGTGGGTCGGGTGGCTACACCTTC. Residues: CASSYSVSGSGGYTF.

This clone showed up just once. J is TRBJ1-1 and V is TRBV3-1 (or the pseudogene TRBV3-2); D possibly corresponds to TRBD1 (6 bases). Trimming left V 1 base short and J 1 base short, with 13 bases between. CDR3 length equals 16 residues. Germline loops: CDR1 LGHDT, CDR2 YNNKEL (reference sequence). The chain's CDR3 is CASSQGLRGGNTEAFF. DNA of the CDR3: TGTGCCAGCAGCCAAGGACTTAGGGGGGGGAACACTGAAGCTTTCTTT.

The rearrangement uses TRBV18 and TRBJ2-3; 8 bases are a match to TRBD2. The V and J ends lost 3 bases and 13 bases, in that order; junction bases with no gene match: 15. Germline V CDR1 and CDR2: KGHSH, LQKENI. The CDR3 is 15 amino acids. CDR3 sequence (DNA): TGTGCCAGCTCACCCTCGGGACTAGGGGTTCGGTTGGAGTATTTT. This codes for CASSPSGLGVRLEYF.

The CDR3 DNA reads TGTGCCAGCAGTTCCCTTCGAGTATACGAGCAGTACTTC. Encoded protein: CASSSLRVYEQYF. V is TRBV12-3 or TRBV12-4 and J is TRBJ2-7; no clear D gene. The CDR3 runs 13 residues. Between the trimmed V and J ends, which lost 4 bases and 4 bases, there was a span of 11 bases.

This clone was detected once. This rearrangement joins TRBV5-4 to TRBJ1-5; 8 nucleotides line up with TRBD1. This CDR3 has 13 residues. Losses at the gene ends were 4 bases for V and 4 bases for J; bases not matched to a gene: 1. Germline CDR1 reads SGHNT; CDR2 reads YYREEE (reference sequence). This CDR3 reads CASSTGGNQPQHF. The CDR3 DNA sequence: TGTGCCAGCAGCACAGGGGGTAATCAGCCCCAGCATTTT.

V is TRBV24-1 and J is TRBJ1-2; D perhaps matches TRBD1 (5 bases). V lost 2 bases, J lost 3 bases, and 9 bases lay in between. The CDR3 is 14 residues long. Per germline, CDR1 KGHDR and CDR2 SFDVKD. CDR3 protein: CATSDWTRDYGYTF. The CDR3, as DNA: TGTGCCACCAGTGATTGGACAAGAGACTATGGCTACACCTTC.

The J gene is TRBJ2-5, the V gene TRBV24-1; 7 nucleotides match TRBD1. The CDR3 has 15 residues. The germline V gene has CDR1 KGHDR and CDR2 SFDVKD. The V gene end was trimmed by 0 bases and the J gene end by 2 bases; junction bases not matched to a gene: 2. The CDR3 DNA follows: TGTGCCACCAGTGATTTGATGGGACAGCAAGAGACCCAGTACTTC. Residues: CATSDLMGQQETQYF.

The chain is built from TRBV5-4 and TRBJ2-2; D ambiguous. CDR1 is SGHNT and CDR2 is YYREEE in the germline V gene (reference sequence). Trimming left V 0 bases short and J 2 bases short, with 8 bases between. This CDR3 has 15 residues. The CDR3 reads CASSLVGSNTGELFF. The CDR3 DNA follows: TGTGCCAGCAGCTTGGTCGGGTCTAACACCGGGGAGCTGTTTTTT. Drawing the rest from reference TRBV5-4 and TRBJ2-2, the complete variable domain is ETGVTQSPTHLIKTRGQQVTLRCSSQSGHNTVSWYQQALGQGPQFIFQYYREEENGRGNFPPRFSGLQFPNYSSELNVNALELDDSALYLCASSLVGSNTGELFFGEGSRLTVL.

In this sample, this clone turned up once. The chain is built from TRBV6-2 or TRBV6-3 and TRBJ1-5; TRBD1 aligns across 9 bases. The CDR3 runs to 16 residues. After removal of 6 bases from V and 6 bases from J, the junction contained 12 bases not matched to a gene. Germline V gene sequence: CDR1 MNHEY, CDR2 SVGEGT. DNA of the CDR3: TGTGCCAGCAGCCCACCCCGGGACAGGGTATTTCAGCCCCAGCATTTT. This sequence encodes CASSPPRDRVFQPQHF.

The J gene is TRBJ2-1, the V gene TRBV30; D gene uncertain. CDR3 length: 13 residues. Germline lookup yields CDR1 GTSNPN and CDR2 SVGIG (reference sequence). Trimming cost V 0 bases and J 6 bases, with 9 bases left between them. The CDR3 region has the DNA TGTGCCTGGAGTGTAAAAGTAGCCAATGAGCAGTTCTTC. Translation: CAWSVKVANEQFF.

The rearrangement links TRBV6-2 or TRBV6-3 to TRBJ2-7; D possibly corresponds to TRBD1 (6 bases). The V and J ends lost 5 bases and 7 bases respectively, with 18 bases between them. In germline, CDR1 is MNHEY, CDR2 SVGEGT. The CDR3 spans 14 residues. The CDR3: CASSRSGVRREQYF. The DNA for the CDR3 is TGTGCCAGCAGTCGGTCAGGGGTCAGGAGGGAGCAGTACTTC.